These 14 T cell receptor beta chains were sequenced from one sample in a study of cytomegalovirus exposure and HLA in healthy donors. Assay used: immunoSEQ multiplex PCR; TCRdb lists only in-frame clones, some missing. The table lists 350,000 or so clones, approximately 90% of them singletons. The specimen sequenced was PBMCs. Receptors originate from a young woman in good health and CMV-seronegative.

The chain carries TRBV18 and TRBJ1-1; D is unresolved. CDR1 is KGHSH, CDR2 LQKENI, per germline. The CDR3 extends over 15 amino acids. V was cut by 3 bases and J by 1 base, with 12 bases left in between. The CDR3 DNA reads TGTGCCAGCTCACCCCTCGAGGACTCGAACACTGAAGCTTTCTTT. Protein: CASSPLEDSNTEAFF.

This CDR3 reads CASSQSPRGTDGYEQYF. DNA of the CDR3: TGTGCCAGCAGCCAATCCCCTCGCGGGACGGACGGCTACGAGCAGTACTTC. The rearrangement links TRBV16 to TRBJ2-7; D might be TRBD2 (6 bases). The germline gives CDR1 KGHSY, CDR2 FQNENV. The CDR3 is made up of 17 amino acids. Trimming removed 0 bases at V and 3 bases at J, with 18 bases between. Looking up the rest from reference TRBV16 and TRBJ2-7 gives the full variable domain: GEEVAQTPKHLVRGEGQKAKLYCAPIKGHSYVFWYQQVLKNEFKFLISFQNENVFDETGMPKERFSAKCLPNSPCSLEIQATKLEDSAVYFCASSQSPRGTDGYEQYFGPGTRLTVT.

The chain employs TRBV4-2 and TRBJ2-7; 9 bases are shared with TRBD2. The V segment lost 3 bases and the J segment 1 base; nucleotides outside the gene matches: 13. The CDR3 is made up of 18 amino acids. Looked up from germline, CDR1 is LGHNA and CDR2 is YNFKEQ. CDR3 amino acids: CASSQGLAREGGSYEQYF. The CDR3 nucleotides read TGTGCCAGCAGCCAGGGACTAGCCAGGGAGGGGGGATCCTACGAGCAGTACTTC.

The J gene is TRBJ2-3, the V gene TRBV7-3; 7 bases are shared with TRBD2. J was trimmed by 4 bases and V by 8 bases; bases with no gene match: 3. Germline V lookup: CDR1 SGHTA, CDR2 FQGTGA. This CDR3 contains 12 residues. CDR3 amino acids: CASRGSSDTQYF. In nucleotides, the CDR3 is TGTGCCAGCCGCGGGAGCTCAGATACGCAGTATTTT. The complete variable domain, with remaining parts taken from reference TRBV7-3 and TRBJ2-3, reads GAGVSQTPSNKVTEKGKYVELRCDPISGHTALYWYRQSLGQGPEFLIYFQGTGAADDSGLPNDRFFAVRPEGSVSTLKIQRTERGDSAVYLCASRGSSDTQYFGPGTRLTVL.

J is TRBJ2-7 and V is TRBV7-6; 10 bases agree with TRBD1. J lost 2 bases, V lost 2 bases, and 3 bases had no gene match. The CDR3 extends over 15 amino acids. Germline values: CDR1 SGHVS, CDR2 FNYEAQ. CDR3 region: CASSLSGTGAYEQYF. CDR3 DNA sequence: TGTGCCAGCAGCTTATCCGGGACAGGGGCCTACGAGCAGTACTTC.

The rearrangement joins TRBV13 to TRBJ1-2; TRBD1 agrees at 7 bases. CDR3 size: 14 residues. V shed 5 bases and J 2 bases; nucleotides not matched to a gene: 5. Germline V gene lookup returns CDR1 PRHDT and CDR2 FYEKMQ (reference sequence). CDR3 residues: CASSQGQQNYGYTF. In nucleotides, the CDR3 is TGTGCCAGCAGCCAGGGACAGCAGAACTATGGCTACACCTTC.

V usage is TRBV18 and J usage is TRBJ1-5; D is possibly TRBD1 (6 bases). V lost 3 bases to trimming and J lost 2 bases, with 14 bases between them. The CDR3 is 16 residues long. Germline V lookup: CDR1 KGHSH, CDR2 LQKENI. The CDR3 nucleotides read TGTGCCAGCTCACCCAGGGGCGCCGGGGGCAATCAGCCCCAGCATTTT. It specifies CASSPRGAGGNQPQHF.

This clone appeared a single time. For the CDR3, the DNA is TGTGCCAGCAGTGCGGGGACGGGGAGATCTGGAAACACCATATATTTT. It specifies CASSAGTGRSGNTIYF. This chain uses TRBV27 with TRBJ1-3; a possible D gene is TRBD1 (5 bases). CDR3 length: 16 amino acids. Germline V gene sequence: CDR1 MNHEY, CDR2 SMNVEV (reference sequence). V lost 5 bases and J 1 base, leaving 15 bases between the germline ends.

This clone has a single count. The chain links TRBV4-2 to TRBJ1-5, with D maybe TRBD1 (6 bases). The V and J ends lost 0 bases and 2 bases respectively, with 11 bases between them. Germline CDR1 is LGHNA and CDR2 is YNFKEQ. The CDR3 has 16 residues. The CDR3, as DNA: TGTGCCAGCAGCCAAGAAGGGGGGGGAGGCAATCAGCCCCAGCATTTT. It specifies CASSQEGGGGNQPQHF.

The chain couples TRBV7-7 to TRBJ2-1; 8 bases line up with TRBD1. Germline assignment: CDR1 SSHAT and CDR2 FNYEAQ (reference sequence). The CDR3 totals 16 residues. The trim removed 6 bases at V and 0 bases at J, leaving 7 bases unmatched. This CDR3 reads CASSPGQGPSYNEQFF. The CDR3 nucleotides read TGTGCCAGCAGTCCAGGACAGGGACCCTCCTACAATGAGCAGTTCTTC.

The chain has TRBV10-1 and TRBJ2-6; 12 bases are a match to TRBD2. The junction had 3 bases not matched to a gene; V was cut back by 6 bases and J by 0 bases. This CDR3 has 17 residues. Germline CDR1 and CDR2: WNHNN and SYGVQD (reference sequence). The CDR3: CASRGLAGVSGANVLTF. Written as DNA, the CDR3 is TGCGCCAGCAGGGGACTAGCGGGCGTCTCTGGGGCCAACGTCCTGACTTTC.

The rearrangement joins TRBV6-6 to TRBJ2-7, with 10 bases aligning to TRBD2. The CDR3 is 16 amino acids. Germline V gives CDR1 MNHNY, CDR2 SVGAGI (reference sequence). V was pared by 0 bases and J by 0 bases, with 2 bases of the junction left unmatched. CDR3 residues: CASSYSRTSGSYEQYF. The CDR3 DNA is TGTGCCAGCAGTTACTCCCGGACTAGCGGCTCCTACGAGCAGTACTTC.

CDR3: CASAPGETQYF. The CDR3 region has the DNA TGTGCCAGCGCCCCAGGAGAGACCCAGTACTTC. The chain recombines TRBV7-2 with TRBJ2-5; no clear D. CDR1 is SGHTA and CDR2 is FQGNSA in the germline V gene. Trimming removed 8 bases at V and 4 bases at J, with 8 bases between. This CDR3 contains 11 residues. Looking up the rest from reference TRBV7-2 and TRBJ2-5 gives the full variable domain: GAGVSQSPSNKVTEKGKDVELRCDPISGHTALYWYRQSLGQGLEFLIYFQGNSAPDKSGLPSDRFSAERTGGSVSTLTIQRTQQEDSAVYLCASAPGETQYFGPGTRLLVL.

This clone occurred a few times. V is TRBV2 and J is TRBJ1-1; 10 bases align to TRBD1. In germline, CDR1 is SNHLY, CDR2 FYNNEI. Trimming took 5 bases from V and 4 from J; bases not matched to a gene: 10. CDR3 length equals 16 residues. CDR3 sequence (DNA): TGTGCCAGCAGTATGCCGGGACAGGGGAGATTCACTGAAGCTTTCTTT. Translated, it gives CASSMPGQGRFTEAFF. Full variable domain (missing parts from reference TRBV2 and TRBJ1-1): EPEVTQTPSHQVTQMGQEVILRCVPISNHLYFYWYRQILGQKVEFLVSFYNNEISEKSEIFDDQFSVERPDGSNFTLKIRSTKLEDSAMYFCASSMPGQGRFTEAFFGQGTRLTVV.